These 4 T cell receptor beta chains share one sample of origin, sequenced in a study of T-cell reconstitution after alpha-beta-depleted transplantation in children. The TCRbeta library incorporated unique molecular identifiers. TCRdb processed the PCR reads anew with MiXCR; each CDR3 protein has one entry. Of roughly 500,000 distinct CDR3 sequences listed, about 18% are singletons. Sequencing used PBMCs from the stem cell graft donor, obtained from the stem cell graft. The receptors come from a human donor who donated a stem cell graft to a child with acute lymphoblastic leukemia.

This clonotype has just a few counts. The chain combines TRBV4-1 with TRBJ2-7; a weak D match, TRBD2 (6 bases). The CDR3 is made up of 12 amino acids. Looked up from germline, CDR1 is MGHRA and CDR2 is YSYEKL. V lost 1 base and J 5 bases, leaving 6 bases between the germline ends. The CDR3 DNA is TGCGCCAGCAGCCAAGCGGGAGACGAGCAGTACTTC. Protein sequence: CASSQAGDEQYF.

This clonotype was detected only a few times. J is TRBJ1-4 and V is TRBV12-3 or TRBV12-4, with TRBD1 identical over 7 bases. The CDR3 runs 14 residues. Losses at the gene ends were 7 bases for V and 6 bases for J; bases not matched to a gene: 8. For the CDR3, the DNA is TGTGCCAGCACCTCGGGACAGACCGATGAAAAACTGTTTTTT. It specifies CASTSGQTDEKLFF.

This clonotype was seen a handful of times. The chain is built from TRBV9 and TRBJ1-3; D possibly corresponds to TRBD1 (5 bases). The CDR3 consists of 14 residues. The germline V and J ends were trimmed by 4 bases and 4 bases, with 12 bases remaining between them. Per germline, CDR1 SGDLS and CDR2 YYNGEE. CDR3 sequence reads: CASSQGVSGNTIYF. The CDR3 nucleotides are TGTGCCAGCAGCCAAGGGGTATCAGGAAACACCATATATTTT.

This clonotype turned up a few times. The chain carries TRBV3-1 and TRBJ2-1; 10 bases are shared with TRBD2. The germline V gene has CDR1 LGHDT and CDR2 YNNKEL (reference sequence). The V and J ends lost 5 bases and 5 bases, in that order; junction bases with no gene match: 9. CDR3 length equals 16 residues. The CDR3 DNA reads as TGTGCCAGCAGCTTACCTACTAGCGGGACGGACAATGAGCAGTTCTTC. Its translation is CASSLPTSGTDNEQFF.